The source of this T cell receptor (beta chain) is a study of blood T cell repertoires in COVID-19 (dated by TCRdb to the early 2020s). About the full investigation: Collaborator samples came from the United States, Italy and Spain and covered acute and convalescent phases of COVID-19. The material from the prospective study consisted of cDNA or gDNA derived from T cells, B-cell-depleted T cells, or PBMCs. Subjects who had been exposed to COVID-19, were actively infected with it, or had recovered from it provided the deeply sampled blood TCRbeta repertoires that made up the dataset. The repertoires were released in a freely available public database intended as a resource for research on the immune response to SARS-CoV-2. The samples were drawn from the first 160 participants of the ongoing ImmuneRACE study and from 950 to 1,500 subjects provided by 6 global collaborators. A de-identified subject ID, COVID-19 status, age in years and sex were almost always included in the sample metadata. Where available, HLA class I and class II types were obtained from metadata supplied by the sample provider rather than from assay-based typing.

Summary of the overall study and its limitations: The amount of clinical and demographic metadata varied by source and participant and was provided uncurated.

The germline V gene (reference sequence) supplies CDR1 SEHNR and CDR2 FQNEAQ. From cysteine to phenylalanine, the CDR3 is 15 amino acids long. Solely the CDR3 DNA is kept, with 45 bases framed from the first base. V is trimmed back by 4 bases and J by 8 bases, and the junction contains 11 bases that no gene match accounts for. Whole blood was collected in K2EDTA tubes by collaborating institutions according to the institutions' own protocols. For TCRbeta analysis, collaborator samples were shipped as frozen whole blood, as isolated PBMCs, or as DNA extracted from either sample type. TCRbeta CDR3 regions were amplified from genomic DNA by means of the immunoSEQ Assay, a bias-controlled multiplex PCR. On the study's bioinformatics: The number of nucleated cells in each sample was estimated from the amplification of reference gene primers within the assay. To quantify the absolute abundance of each unique TCRbeta CDR3 rearrangement, sequence reads were collapsed and filtered. For each sample, productive Simpson clonality was calculated by taking the square root of Simpson's diversity index across productive rearrangements. TCRdb took over this immuneACCESS table, retaining in-frame rearrangements with V and J assigned. Such tables are incomplete; in checked studies, under half of the missing clones stem from an unresolved V gene, and the remainder is unexplained. That table is the source of V, J and clone size, and D and trimming were worked out from the DNA. The sample includes around 40,000 clones, with around 86% observed a single time. Of the sample, 20% to 25% falls within the top ten clones.

This clone has just a few counts. There is no known antigen for this receptor. Base qualities are missing; no much larger clone stands one base away. The TCR comes from a man aged 50-59 years with active COVID-19. Sequenced: peripheral blood. Here the chain combines TRBV7-9 and TRBJ2-3; 8 central bases correspond to TRBD1. The CDR3 loop reads CASSSRAQGAVTQYF. The base sequence is TGTGCCAGCAGCTCCAGGGCTCAGGGGGCTGTTACGCAGTATTTT.